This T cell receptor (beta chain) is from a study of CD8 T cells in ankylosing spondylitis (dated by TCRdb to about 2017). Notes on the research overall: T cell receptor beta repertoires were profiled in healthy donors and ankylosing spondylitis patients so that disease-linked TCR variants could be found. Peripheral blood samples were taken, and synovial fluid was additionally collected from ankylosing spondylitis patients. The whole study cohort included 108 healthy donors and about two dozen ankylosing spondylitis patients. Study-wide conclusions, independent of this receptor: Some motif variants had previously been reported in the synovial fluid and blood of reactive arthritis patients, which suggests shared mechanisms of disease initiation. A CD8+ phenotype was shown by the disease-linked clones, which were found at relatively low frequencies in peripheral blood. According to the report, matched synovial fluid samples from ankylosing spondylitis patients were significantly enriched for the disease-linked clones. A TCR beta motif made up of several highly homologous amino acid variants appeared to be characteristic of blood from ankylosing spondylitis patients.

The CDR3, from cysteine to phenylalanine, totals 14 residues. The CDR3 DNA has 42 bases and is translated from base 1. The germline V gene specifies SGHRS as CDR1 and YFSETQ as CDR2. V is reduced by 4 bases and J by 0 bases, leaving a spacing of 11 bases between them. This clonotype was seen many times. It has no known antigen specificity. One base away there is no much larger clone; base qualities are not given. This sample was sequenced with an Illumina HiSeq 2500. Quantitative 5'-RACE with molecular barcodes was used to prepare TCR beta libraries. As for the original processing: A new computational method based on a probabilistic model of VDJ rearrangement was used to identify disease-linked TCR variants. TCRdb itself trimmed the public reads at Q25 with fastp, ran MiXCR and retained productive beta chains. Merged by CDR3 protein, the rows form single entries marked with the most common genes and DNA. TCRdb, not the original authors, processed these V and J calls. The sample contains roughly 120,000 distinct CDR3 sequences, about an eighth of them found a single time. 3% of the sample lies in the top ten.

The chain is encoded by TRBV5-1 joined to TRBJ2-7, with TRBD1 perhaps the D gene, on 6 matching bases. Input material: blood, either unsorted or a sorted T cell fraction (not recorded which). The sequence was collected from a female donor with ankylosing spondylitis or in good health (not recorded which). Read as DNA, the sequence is TGCGCCAGCAGCACTGGACAGCCCTCCTACGAGCAGTACTTC. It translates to CASSTGQPSYEQYF.